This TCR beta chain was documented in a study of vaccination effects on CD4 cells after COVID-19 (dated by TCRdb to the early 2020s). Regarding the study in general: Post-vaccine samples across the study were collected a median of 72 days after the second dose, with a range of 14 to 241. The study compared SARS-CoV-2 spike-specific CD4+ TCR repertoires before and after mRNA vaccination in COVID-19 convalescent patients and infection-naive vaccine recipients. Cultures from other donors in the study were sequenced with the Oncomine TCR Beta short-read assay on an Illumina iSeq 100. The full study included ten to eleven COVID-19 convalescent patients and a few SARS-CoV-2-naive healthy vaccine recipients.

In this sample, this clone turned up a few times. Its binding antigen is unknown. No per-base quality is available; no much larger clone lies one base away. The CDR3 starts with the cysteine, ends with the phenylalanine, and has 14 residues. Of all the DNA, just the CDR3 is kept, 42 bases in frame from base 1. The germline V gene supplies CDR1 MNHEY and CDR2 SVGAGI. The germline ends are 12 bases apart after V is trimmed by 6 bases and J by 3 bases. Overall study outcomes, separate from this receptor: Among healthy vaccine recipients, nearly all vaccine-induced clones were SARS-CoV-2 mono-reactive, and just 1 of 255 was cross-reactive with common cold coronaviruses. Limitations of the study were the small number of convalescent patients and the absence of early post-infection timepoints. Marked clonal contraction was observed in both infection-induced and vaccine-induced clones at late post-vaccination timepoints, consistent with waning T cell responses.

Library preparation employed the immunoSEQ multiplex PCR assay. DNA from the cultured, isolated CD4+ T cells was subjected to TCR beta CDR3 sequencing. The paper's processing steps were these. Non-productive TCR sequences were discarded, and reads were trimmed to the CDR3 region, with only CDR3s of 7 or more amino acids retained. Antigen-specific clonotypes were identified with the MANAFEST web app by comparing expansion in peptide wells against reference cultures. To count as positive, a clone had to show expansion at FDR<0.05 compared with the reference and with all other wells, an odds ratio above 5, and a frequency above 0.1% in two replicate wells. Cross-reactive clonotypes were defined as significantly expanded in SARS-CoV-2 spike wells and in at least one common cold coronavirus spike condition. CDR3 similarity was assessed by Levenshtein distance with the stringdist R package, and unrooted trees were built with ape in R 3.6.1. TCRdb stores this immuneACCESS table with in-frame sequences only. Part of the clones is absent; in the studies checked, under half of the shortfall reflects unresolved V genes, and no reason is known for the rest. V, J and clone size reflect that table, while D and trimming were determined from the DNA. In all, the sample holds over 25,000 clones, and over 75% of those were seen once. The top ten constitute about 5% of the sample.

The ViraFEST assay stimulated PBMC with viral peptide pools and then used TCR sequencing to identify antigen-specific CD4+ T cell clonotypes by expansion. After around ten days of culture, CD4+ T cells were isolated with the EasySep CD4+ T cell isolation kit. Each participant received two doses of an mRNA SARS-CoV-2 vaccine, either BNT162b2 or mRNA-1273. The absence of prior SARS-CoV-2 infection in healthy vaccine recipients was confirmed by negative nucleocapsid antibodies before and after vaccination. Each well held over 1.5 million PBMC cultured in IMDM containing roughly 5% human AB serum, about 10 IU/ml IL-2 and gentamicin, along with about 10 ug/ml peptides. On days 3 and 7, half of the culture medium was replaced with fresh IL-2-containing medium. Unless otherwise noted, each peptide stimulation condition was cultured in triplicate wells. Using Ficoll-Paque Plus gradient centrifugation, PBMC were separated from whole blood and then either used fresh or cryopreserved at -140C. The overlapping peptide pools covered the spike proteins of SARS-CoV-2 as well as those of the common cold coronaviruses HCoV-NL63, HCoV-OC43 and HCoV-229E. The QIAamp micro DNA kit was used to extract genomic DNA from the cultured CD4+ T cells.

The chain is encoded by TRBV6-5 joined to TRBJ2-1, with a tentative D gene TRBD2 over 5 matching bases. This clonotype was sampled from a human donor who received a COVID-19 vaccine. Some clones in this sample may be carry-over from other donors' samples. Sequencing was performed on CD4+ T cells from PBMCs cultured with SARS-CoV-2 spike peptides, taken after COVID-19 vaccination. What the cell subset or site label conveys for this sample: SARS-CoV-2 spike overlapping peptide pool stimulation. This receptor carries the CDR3 CASRMDSLYNEQFF. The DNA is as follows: TGTGCCAGCAGGATGGACTCGCTCTACAATGAGCAGTTCTTC.